The 21 T cell receptor beta chains reported below all come from one sample, sequenced in a study of shared clonotypes between healthy human individuals. Repertoires were generated with immunoSEQ multiplex PCR, while TCRdb's copy carries only in-frame clones and drops some. The table lists 2 million to 2.5 million clones, under 97% of them singletons. The specimen sequenced was naive CD4+ T cells sorted from blood. The sample's subset: CD45RA+ positively selected. These receptors were collected from a young man in good health.

This chain uses TRBV7-6 with TRBJ2-7; D possibly corresponds to TRBD2 (6 bases). The CDR3 is 13 residues long. The germline V and J ends were trimmed by 5 bases and 0 bases, with 8 bases remaining between them. Germline V gene sequence: CDR1 SGHVS, CDR2 FNYEAQ. CDR3 nucleotide sequence: TGTGCCAGCAGCCCGACTAGCTCCTACGAGCAGTACTTC. This sequence encodes CASSPTSSYEQYF. The full variable domain, with the rest looked up from reference TRBV7-6 and TRBJ2-7, is GAGVSQSPRYKVTKRGQDVALRCDPISGHVSLYWYRQALGQGPEFLTYFNYEAQQDKSGLPNDRFSAERPEGSISTLTIQRTEQRDSAMYRCASSPTSSYEQYFGPGTRLTVT.

The chain uses TRBV30 and TRBJ2-7; TRBD1 matches at 10 bases. Germline CDR1 reads GTSNPN; CDR2 reads SVGIG (reference sequence). There are 12 residues in the CDR3. The V and J ends lost 8 bases and 7 bases, in that order; junction bases with no gene match: 8. CDR3 protein: CAGDRGLGEQYF. Written as DNA, the CDR3 is TGTGCCGGTGACAGGGGGCTGGGAGAGCAGTACTTC.

V usage is TRBV30 and J usage is TRBJ2-4; D call uncertain. V shed 7 bases and J shed 6 bases, with 13 bases lying between them. This CDR3 is 12 amino acids long. Germline CDR1 and CDR2: GTSNPN and SVGIG (reference sequence). This chain's CDR3 is CALSTGPNIQYF. CDR3 nucleotides: TGTGCCTTATCCACCGGACCAAACATTCAGTACTTC.

The V gene is TRBV30, the J gene TRBJ2-7; TRBD2 aligns across 13 bases. In germline, CDR1 is GTSNPN, CDR2 SVGIG (reference sequence). The CDR3 is made up of 18 amino acids. The V segment lost 3 bases and the J segment 6 bases; nucleotides outside the gene matches: 17. The CDR3 sequence is CAWSRGGGLAGKGSEQYF. The CDR3 DNA is TGTGCCTGGAGCCGAGGGGGGGGACTAGCGGGAAAGGGGAGCGAGCAGTACTTC.

The chain uses TRBV11-2 and TRBJ2-7; possible D gene TRBD1, 5 bases. Germline-derived CDR1 and CDR2 are SGHAT and FQNNGV. V gave up 5 bases and J gave up 2 bases, with 19 bases separating them. This CDR3 has 16 amino acids. CDR3 coding DNA: TGTGCCAGCAGCGCACCCGTGGACACCGTCACCTACGAGCAGTACTTC. Translating it yields CASSAPVDTVTYEQYF.

V and J are TRBV9 and TRBJ1-2; TRBD1 might be the D (6 bases). Trimming removed 1 base from V and 5 bases from J, with 18 bases in between. The CDR3 contains 16 residues. Germline CDR1 reads SGDLS; CDR2 reads YYNGEE. This CDR3 is CASSVRHRAVGYGYTF. The CDR3 region has the DNA TGTGCCAGCAGCGTACGACACAGGGCCGTCGGGTATGGCTACACCTTC.

The genes are TRBV5-1 and TRBJ1-1; 9 bases match TRBD1. Germline CDR1 SGHRS, CDR2 YFSETQ. The CDR3 runs to 16 residues. The junction had 8 bases not matched to a gene; V was cut back by 4 bases and J by 1 base. The CDR3 DNA follows: TGCGCCAGCAGCCTGGGGACAGGGTATGGGAACACTGAAGCTTTCTTT. This sequence encodes CASSLGTGYGNTEAFF.

Comment on this clone: This sample includes further DNA sequences coding for the same CDR3. V gene TRBV5-1 combines with J gene TRBJ2-3; 14 bases align to TRBD2. CDR1 and CDR2 (germline): SGHRS, YFSETQ. The CDR3 runs to 15 residues. V lost 3 bases to trimming and J lost 5 bases; unmatched junction nucleotides: 2. The DNA of the CDR3 is TGCGCCAGCAGCTCGGGACTAGCGGGAGTAGATACGCAGTATTTT. Amino acids: CASSSGLAGVDTQYF.

This rearrangement joins TRBV7-9 to TRBJ1-3; unclear D gene. The germline V gene has CDR1 SEHNR and CDR2 FQNEAQ (reference sequence). This CDR3 comprises 14 residues. V was shortened by 0 bases and J by 3 bases, with 6 bases between the two germline ends. CDR3 DNA sequence: TGTGCCAGCAGCTTAGCCATACTTGGAAACACCATATATTTT. It yields the protein CASSLAILGNTIYF.

The chain uses TRBV11-2 and TRBJ2-1, with 10 bases aligning to TRBD2. V was pared by 1 base and J by 0 bases, with 9 bases of the junction left unmatched. The length of the CDR3 is 19 residues. Germline lookup yields CDR1 SGHAT and CDR2 FQNNGV. The CDR3, as DNA: TGTGCCAGCAGCTTAGTTGGTAGCGGGAGGTACTACTCCTACAATGAGCAGTTCTTC. Translation: CASSLVGSGRYYSYNEQFF.

Points on this clone: Other DNA variants within this sample encode the same CDR3. The CDR3 DNA reads TGTGCCTGGAGTGGCGGGAGTACAGATACGCAGTATTTT. It codes for CAWSGGSTDTQYF. The chain joins TRBV30 to TRBJ2-3, with 7 bases fitting TRBD2. Trimming took 1 base from V and 3 from J; bases not matched to a gene: 1. CDR1 is GTSNPN and CDR2 is SVGIG in the germline V gene (reference sequence). The CDR3 is 13 residues long.

V usage is TRBV12-5 and J usage is TRBJ2-7; D gene ambiguous. The CDR3 extends over 11 amino acids. Deletions cut 4 bases from V and 4 bases from J, with 5 bases between. The germline V gene has CDR1 LGHNT and CDR2 FRNRAP. The CDR3 coding sequence is TGTGCTAGTGGTTCCTTTTACGAGCAGTACTTC. This codes for CASGSFYEQYF.

This chain joins TRBV7-9 and TRBJ2-1; D may be TRBD1 (6 bases). Trimming stripped 3 bases from V and 6 bases from J, with 18 bases between. Germline CDR1 is SEHNR and CDR2 is FQNEAQ (reference sequence). The CDR3 loop spans 16 amino acids. This CDR3 is CASSLNRERTGNEQFF. The DNA for the CDR3 is TGTGCCAGCAGCTTGAACAGGGAAAGGACCGGCAATGAGCAGTTCTTC.

This clone was seen just once. The chain couples TRBV12-5 to TRBJ1-5, with 7 bases matching TRBD1. Germline loops: CDR1 LGHNT, CDR2 FRNRAP. The CDR3 has 14 residues. V gave up 4 bases and J gave up 4 bases; unmatched junction bases: 4. CDR3 nucleotide sequence: TGTGCTAGTGGTTCCGGGACAGCGAATCAGCCCCAGCATTTT. It codes for CASGSGTANQPQHF.

This clone was observed a single time. Other DNA sequences in the sample encode the same CDR3. The DNA of the CDR3 is TGCGCCAGCAGCTTGGTACTAGGGAACACTGAAGCTTTCTTT. Amino acid sequence: CASSLVLGNTEAFF. The genes are TRBV5-1 and TRBJ1-1; D ambiguous. CDR1 is SGHRS and CDR2 is YFSETQ in the germline V gene. Trimming cost V 0 bases and J 1 base, with 7 bases left between them. CDR3 size: 14 residues.

The V and J genes are TRBV5-4 and TRBJ2-3; TRBD2 agrees at 7 bases. V dropped 2 bases and J dropped 1; count of bases not matched to a gene: 7. The germline V gene encodes CDR1 SGHNT and CDR2 YYREEE (reference sequence). This CDR3 has 16 amino acids. CDR3 DNA sequence: TGTGCCAGCAGCTTACCCGGACTAGTCGGCACAGATACGCAGTATTTT. Translated: CASSLPGLVGTDTQYF.

This rearrangement joins TRBV19 to TRBJ1-4; D is uncertain. The germline V gene has CDR1 LNHDA and CDR2 SQIVND (reference sequence). The CDR3 has 15 amino acids. Trimming pared 4 bases from V and 0 bases from J, leaving 9 bases between. In DNA form, the CDR3 reads TGTGCCAGTAGTACCCGGAAAGCAACTAATGAAAAACTGTTTTTT. Its translation: CASSTRKATNEKLFF.

This chain links TRBV10-3 with TRBJ2-5; D may be TRBD2 (5 bases). Trimming cost V 8 bases and J 3 bases, with 10 bases left between them. From germline, CDR1 is ENHRY and CDR2 SYGVKD. The CDR3 has 12 residues. For the CDR3, the DNA is TGTGCCATCGGAAAGGGAGAAGAGACCCAGTACTTC. This sequence encodes CAIGKGEETQYF.

This clone was seen once. The rearrangement joins TRBV5-1 to TRBJ1-6; 9 nucleotides match TRBD1. The junction had 8 bases not matched to a gene; V was cut back by 2 bases and J by 11 bases. From germline, CDR1 is SGHRS and CDR2 YFSETQ. This CDR3 spans 15 amino acids. CDR3 region: CASSFDGTGSTPLHF. For the CDR3, the DNA is TGCGCCAGCAGCTTCGATGGGACAGGGAGTACACCCCTCCACTTT. Full variable domain (outside the CDR3, taken from reference TRBV5-1 and TRBJ1-6): KAGVTQTPRYLIKTRGQQVTLSCSPISGHRSVSWYQQTPGQGLQFLFEYFSETQRNKGNFPGRFSGRQFSNSRSEMNVSTLELGDSALYLCASSFDGTGSTPLHFGNGTRLTVT.

The CDR3 reads CASSSGTSGPTDTQYF. For the CDR3, the DNA is TGTGCCAGCAGCTCCGGGACTAGCGGACCCACAGATACGCAGTATTTT. This chain links TRBV28 with TRBJ2-3; 11 bases align to TRBD2. The CDR3 runs 16 residues. The ends lost 6 bases at V and 2 bases at J; junction bases unmatched: 7. The germline gives CDR1 MDHEN, CDR2 SYDVKM.

In the case of this clone: Other DNA variants within this sample encode the same CDR3. V and J are TRBV7-9 and TRBJ2-7, with D uncertain. Between the trimmed V and J ends, which lost 8 bases and 0 bases, there was a span of 5 bases. Germline V lookup: CDR1 SEHNR, CDR2 FQNEAQ (reference sequence). The CDR3 consists of 11 residues. In DNA, the CDR3 is TGTGCCAGCTCCCCCTCCTACGAGCAGTACTTC. Its translation is CASSPSYEQYF.